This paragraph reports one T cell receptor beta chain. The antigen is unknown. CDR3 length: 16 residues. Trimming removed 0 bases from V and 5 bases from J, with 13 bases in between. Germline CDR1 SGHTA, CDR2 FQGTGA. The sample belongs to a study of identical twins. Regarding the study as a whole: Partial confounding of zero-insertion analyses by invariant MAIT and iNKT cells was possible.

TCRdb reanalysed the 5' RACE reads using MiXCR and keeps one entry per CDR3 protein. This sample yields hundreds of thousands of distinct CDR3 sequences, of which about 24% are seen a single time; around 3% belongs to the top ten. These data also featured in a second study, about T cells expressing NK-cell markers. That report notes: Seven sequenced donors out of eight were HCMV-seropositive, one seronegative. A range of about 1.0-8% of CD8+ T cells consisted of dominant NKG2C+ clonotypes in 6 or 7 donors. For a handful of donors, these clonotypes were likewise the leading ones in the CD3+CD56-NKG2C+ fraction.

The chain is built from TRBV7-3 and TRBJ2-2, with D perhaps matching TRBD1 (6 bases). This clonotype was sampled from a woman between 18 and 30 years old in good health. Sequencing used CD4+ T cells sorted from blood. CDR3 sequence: CASSLTGAVGTGELFF. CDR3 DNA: TGTGCCAGCAGCTTAACGGGGGCCGTCGGGACCGGGGAGCTGTTTTTT.